This TCR beta chain was recovered during a study of technical replicates of blood from a few donors. There are a few counts of this clone. Other DNA sequences within the sample encode an identical CDR3. The CDR3 covers 15 residues. The V segment lost 4 bases and the J segment 4 bases; nucleotides outside the gene matches: 4. CDR1 and CDR2 from the germline V gene are SGHTA and FQGNSA. The assay was immunoSEQ multiplex PCR, and TCRdb's table has in-frame clones only and misses some. The table includes 70,000 or so clones, about 87% detected once. Sequencing used PBMCs. The chain carries TRBV7-2 and TRBJ2-3, with 11 bases that match TRBD2. This receptor was identified in a human donor in good health. Some clones in this sample may be carry-over from other donors' samples. In nucleotides, the CDR3 is TGTGCCAGCAGCTCACTAGCGGGGGCCCCAGATACGCAGTATTTT. Protein product: CASSSLAGAPDTQYF.